A selection of T cell receptor beta chains follows, all from one sample in a study of shared clonotypes between healthy human individuals. Sequenced by immunoSEQ multiplex PCR; TCRdb stores in-frame clones only, minus some. Of about 990,000 clones detected, around 78% appear once; the ten largest clones hold around 0.6%. Sequencing used memory CD4+ T cells from PBMCs. The receptors originated from a man younger than 30 in good health. Some clones in this sample may be carry-over from other donors' samples. CDR3s include the opening cysteine and the closing phenylalanine or tryptophan. The order of the fields is CDR3 protein, CDR3 DNA, clone size, D gene, CDR3 length, V gene, J gene. D genes are given only for firm matches. Clone size is not always given. Where it is, it says once, few, many or a class for expanded clones.

CDR3 protein: CAISGGLAGSYNEQFF
CDR3 DNA: TGTGCCATCAGTGGCGGACTAGCAGGATCCTACAATGAGCAGTTCTTC
clone size: NA
D gene: TRBD2
CDR3 length: 16
V gene: TRBV10-3
J gene: TRBJ2-1

CDR3 protein: CASSPGTPVVGELFF
CDR3 DNA: TGTGCCAGCAGCCCCGGGACCCCCGTCGTCGGGGAGCTGTTTTTT
clone size: NA
D gene: NA
CDR3 length: 15
V gene: TRBV7-2
J gene: TRBJ2-2

CDR3 protein: CASSPGDRGYEQYF
CDR3 DNA: TGTGCCAGCTCACCGGGGGACAGGGGTTACGAGCAGTACTTC
clone size: NA
D gene: TRBD1
CDR3 length: 14
V gene: TRBV18
J gene: TRBJ2-7

CDR3 protein: CASSRDTGELFF
CDR3 DNA: TGTGCCAGCAGCAGGGACACCGGGGAGCTGTTTTTT
clone size: NA
D gene: NA
CDR3 length: 12
V gene: TRBV6-1
J gene: TRBJ2-2

CDR3 protein: CASSLGAGANQPQHF
CDR3 DNA: TGCGCCAGCAGCTTGGGAGCAGGGGCGAATCAGCCCCAGCATTTT
clone size: once
D gene: NA
CDR3 length: 15
V gene: TRBV5-1
J gene: TRBJ1-5

CDR3 protein: CASSPSGQGRTSGTRYNEQFF
CDR3 DNA: TGTGCCAGCAGTCCGTCCGGGCAGGGGCGGACTAGCGGGACTAGATACAATGAGCAGTTCTTC
clone size: NA
D gene: TRBD2
CDR3 length: 21
V gene: TRBV27
J gene: TRBJ2-1

CDR3 protein: CASSVGGYLYEQYF
CDR3 DNA: TGTGCCAGCAGCGTAGGGGGCTACCTCTACGAGCAGTACTTC
clone size: few
D gene: NA
CDR3 length: 14
V gene: TRBV9
J gene: TRBJ2-7

CDR3 protein: CASSDRGRETQYF
CDR3 DNA: TGTGCCAGCTCGGACAGGGGGCGGGAGACCCAGTACTTC
clone size: once
D gene: TRBD1
CDR3 length: 13
V gene: TRBV25-1
J gene: TRBJ2-5

CDR3 protein: CASSLMTPTNEKLFF
CDR3 DNA: TGCGCCAGCAGTTTAATGACACCAACTAATGAAAAACTGTTTTTT
clone size: NA
D gene: NA
CDR3 length: 15
V gene: TRBV5-1
J gene: TRBJ1-4

CDR3 protein: CASSLSDRADTQYF
CDR3 DNA: TGTGCCAGCAGTCTCTCGGACAGAGCAGATACGCAGTATTTT
clone size: NA
D gene: NA
CDR3 length: 14
V gene: TRBV27
J gene: TRBJ2-3

CDR3 protein: CASTPGAGATGEQFF
CDR3 DNA: TGTGCCAGCACCCCGGGAGCGGGAGCCACGGGTGAGCAGTTCTTC
clone size: NA
D gene: TRBD2
CDR3 length: 15
V gene: TRBV28
J gene: TRBJ2-1

CDR3 protein: CASSIGSSQPVHQYF
CDR3 DNA: TGTGCCAGTAGTATAGGTAGTTCACAACCGGTACACCAGTACTTC
clone size: NA
D gene: NA
CDR3 length: 15
V gene: TRBV19
J gene: TRBJ2-7

CDR3 protein: CSVGQGGDEQFF
CDR3 DNA: TGCAGCGTTGGTCAGGGGGGCGATGAGCAGTTCTTC
clone size: NA
D gene: NA
CDR3 length: 12
V gene: TRBV29-1
J gene: TRBJ2-1

CDR3 protein: CASSTGPGNSYEQYF
CDR3 DNA: TGTGCCAGCAGCACCGGCCCTGGGAACTCCTACGAGCAGTACTTC
clone size: NA
D gene: NA
CDR3 length: 15
V gene: TRBV5-6
J gene: TRBJ2-7

CDR3 protein: CASSVVVDTQYF
CDR3 DNA: TGTGCCAGCAGCGTAGTCGTGGATACGCAGTATTTT
clone size: NA
D gene: NA
CDR3 length: 12
V gene: TRBV9
J gene: TRBJ2-3

CDR3 protein: CASSPSGANQPQHF
CDR3 DNA: TGTGCCAGCTCACCATCTGGCGCTAATCAGCCCCAGCATTTT
clone size: NA
D gene: NA
CDR3 length: 14
V gene: TRBV18
J gene: TRBJ1-5

CDR3 protein: CATSRVEQGEKLFF
CDR3 DNA: TGTGCCACCAGCAGAGTTGAGCAGGGTGAAAAACTGTTTTTT
clone size: NA
D gene: NA
CDR3 length: 14
V gene: TRBV15
J gene: TRBJ1-4

CDR3 protein: CASSLAGGAGQETQYF
CDR3 DNA: TGCGCCAGCAGCTTGGCGGGGGGAGCGGGCCAAGAGACCCAGTACTTC
clone size: NA
D gene: TRBD2
CDR3 length: 16
V gene: TRBV5-1
J gene: TRBJ2-5

CDR3 protein: CASSKADAPTAYNEQFF
CDR3 DNA: TGTGCCAGCAGCAAAGCGGACGCACCCACTGCCTACAATGAGCAGTTCTTC
clone size: NA
D gene: NA
CDR3 length: 17
V gene: TRBV21-1
J gene: TRBJ2-1

CDR3 protein: CASSQVDRRRDTQYF
CDR3 DNA: TGTGCCAGCAGCCAAGTTGACAGGAGAAGGGATACGCAGTATTTT
clone size: NA
D gene: NA
CDR3 length: 15
V gene: TRBV14
J gene: TRBJ2-3

CDR3 protein: CASSFDREGTDTQYF
CDR3 DNA: TGTGCCAGCAGTTTTGACAGGGAGGGGACAGATACGCAGTATTTT
clone size: few
D gene: NA
CDR3 length: 15
V gene: TRBV28
J gene: TRBJ2-3

CDR3 protein: CASSQAGGMNYEQYF
CDR3 DNA: TGTGCCAGCAGCCAAGCGGGGGGCATGAACTACGAGCAGTACTTC
clone size: once
D gene: NA
CDR3 length: 15
V gene: TRBV4-2
J gene: TRBJ2-7

CDR3 protein: CASSLGFGTSIGYEQFF
CDR3 DNA: TGTGCCAGCAGCTTAGGATTCGGGACTAGTATAGGGTATGAGCAGTTCTTC
clone size: few
D gene: TRBD2
CDR3 length: 17
V gene: TRBV11-2
J gene: TRBJ2-1

CDR3 protein: CASSENRGYGYTF
CDR3 DNA: TGTGCCAGCAGTGAAAACAGGGGCTATGGCTACACCTTC
clone size: NA
D gene: TRBD1
CDR3 length: 13
V gene: TRBV2
J gene: TRBJ1-2

CDR3 protein: CASSLLPGTGGEKLFF
CDR3 DNA: TGCGCCAGCAGCCTACTTCCCGGGACAGGAGGGGAAAAACTGTTTTTT
clone size: once
D gene: TRBD1
CDR3 length: 16
V gene: TRBV5-1
J gene: TRBJ1-4

CDR3 protein: CASSLDGGSFLQETQYF
CDR3 DNA: TGCGCCAGCAGCTTGGACGGGGGTAGTTTCCTACAAGAGACCCAGTACTTC
clone size: NA
D gene: NA
CDR3 length: 17
V gene: TRBV5-1
J gene: TRBJ2-5

CDR3 protein: CASSERVAGTGEQYF
CDR3 DNA: TGCGCCAGCAGTGAACGGGTAGCGGGAACGGGCGAGCAGTACTTC
clone size: NA
D gene: TRBD2
CDR3 length: 15
V gene: TRBV10-1
J gene: TRBJ2-7

CDR3 protein: CASSLLQMNTEAFF
CDR3 DNA: TGTGCCAGCAGTTTACTACAGATGAACACTGAAGCTTTCTTT
clone size: once
D gene: NA
CDR3 length: 14
V gene: TRBV28
J gene: TRBJ1-1

CDR3 protein: CASSLGLLADHPGPDEQFF
CDR3 DNA: TGTGCCAGCAGCTTAGGGTTGCTAGCGGATCATCCGGGGCCAGATGAGCAGTTCTTC
clone size: once
D gene: TRBD2
CDR3 length: 19
V gene: TRBV7-3
J gene: TRBJ2-1

CDR3 protein: CASSLAGANYEQYF
CDR3 DNA: TGTGCCAGCTCACTAGCGGGAGCTAACTACGAGCAGTACTTC
clone size: NA
D gene: TRBD2
CDR3 length: 14
V gene: TRBV18
J gene: TRBJ2-7

CDR3 protein: CASSHGPLAEAPYEQYF
CDR3 DNA: TGTGCCAGCAGCCACGGTCCCCTAGCGGAGGCCCCCTACGAGCAGTACTTC
clone size: NA
D gene: TRBD2
CDR3 length: 17
V gene: TRBV5-4
J gene: TRBJ2-7

CDR3 protein: CASSPGRVETDTQYF
CDR3 DNA: TGTGCCAGCAGCCCGGGAAGGGTGGAGACAGATACGCAGTATTTT
clone size: NA
D gene: NA
CDR3 length: 15
V gene: TRBV11-2
J gene: TRBJ2-3

CDR3 protein: CASSTLFLANTGELFF
CDR3 DNA: TGTGCCAGTAGTACCCTTTTTCTCGCGAACACCGGGGAGCTGTTTTTT
clone size: NA
D gene: NA
CDR3 length: 16
V gene: TRBV19
J gene: TRBJ2-2

CDR3 protein: CAWSDPDTQYF
CDR3 DNA: TGTGCCTGGAGCGACCCAGATACGCAGTATTTT
clone size: NA
D gene: NA
CDR3 length: 11
V gene: TRBV30
J gene: TRBJ2-3

CDR3 protein: CASSAFGGRLGDTQYF
CDR3 DNA: TGTGCCAGCAGTGCCTTTGGGGGGCGATTGGGAGATACGCAGTATTTT
clone size: NA
D gene: NA
CDR3 length: 16
V gene: TRBV6-1
J gene: TRBJ2-3

CDR3 protein: CASSPLPGANQPQHF
CDR3 DNA: TGTGCCAGCTCACCACTGCCGGGGGCGAATCAGCCCCAGCATTTT
clone size: NA
D gene: NA
CDR3 length: 15
V gene: TRBV18
J gene: TRBJ1-5

CDR3 protein: CASSFSGIAEAFF
CDR3 DNA: TGTGCCAGCAGCTTTTCAGGGATCGCTGAAGCTTTCTTT
clone size: NA
D gene: NA
CDR3 length: 13
V gene: TRBV7-9
J gene: TRBJ1-1

CDR3 protein: CASSPTVGKLDTQYF
CDR3 DNA: TGCGCCAGCAGCCCGACAGTAGGGAAATTAGATACGCAGTATTTT
clone size: NA
D gene: NA
CDR3 length: 15
V gene: TRBV5-1
J gene: TRBJ2-3

CDR3 protein: CASSLPLGAQETQYF
CDR3 DNA: TGTGCCAGCAGTTTGCCCCTCGGGGCACAAGAGACCCAGTACTTC
clone size: NA
D gene: NA
CDR3 length: 15
V gene: TRBV28
J gene: TRBJ2-5

CDR3 protein: CASSPRRLAGGTTEQFF
CDR3 DNA: TGTGCCAGCAGTCCACGTCGACTAGCGGGAGGGACAACTGAGCAGTTCTTC
clone size: NA
D gene: TRBD2
CDR3 length: 17
V gene: TRBV28
J gene: TRBJ2-1